This record looks at one T cell receptor (beta chain) sequence and its context. The source of the sample is a study of blood T cell repertoires in COVID-19. The CDR3 covers 11 residues. V lost 3 bases, J lost 11 bases, and 10 bases lay in between. Germline V lookup: CDR1 SNHLY, CDR2 FYNNEI. The repertoire was sequenced with immunoSEQ multiplex PCR; TCRdb's copy has only in-frame clones and lacks some. The table includes over 150,000 clones, 65% to 90% detected once. The gene calls are TRBV2 and TRBJ1-1, with D unresolved. The receptor was derived from a woman in her sixties with COVID-19, enrolled during active disease. Sequencing was performed on peripheral blood. The CDR3 DNA reads TGTGCCAGCAGTGAGGAGGGAGGGGCTTTCTTT. This sequence encodes CASSEEGGAFF. The complete variable domain, with remaining parts taken from reference TRBV2 and TRBJ1-1, reads EPEVTQTPSHQVTQMGQEVILRCVPISNHLYFYWYRQILGQKVEFLVSFYNNEISEKSEIFDDQFSVERPDGSNFTLKIRSTKLEDSAMYFCASSEEGGAFFGQGTRLTVV.